Listed below are T cell receptor beta chains from one sample, sequenced in a study of T cell changes during pregnancy in multiple sclerosis. Only in-frame clones appear in the TCRdb table, and some are missing; sequencing was by immunoSEQ multiplex PCR. The sample comprises 84,000 or so clones, approximately 94% of which are singletons, and 0.7% to 1% rests with the top ten. The material sequenced was peripheral blood, taken in the third trimester of pregnancy. The source of these receptors is a female donor with multiple sclerosis, enrolled in a pregnancy study. The CDR3 runs from the conserved cysteine through the conserved F or W. The D gene is left open where the match is weak. Only some rows state a clone size, as once, few, many or a class for expanded clones.

TRBV28	TRBJ1-2	-	-	13	TGTGCCAGCAGTTTTATGTCGAACTATGGCTACACCTTC	CASSFMSNYGYTF
TRBV14	TRBJ2-7	-	TRBD1	15	TGTGCCAGCAGCCTGTACAGGGGGAGAAACCACGAGCAGTACTTC	CASSLYRGRNHEQYF
TRBV29-1	TRBJ1-6	-	-	13	TGCAGCATCCTAACAGATTATAATTCACCCCTCCACTTT	CSILTDYNSPLHF
TRBV14	TRBJ2-1	-	-	15	TGTGCCAGCAGCCAAGATCGAACGGGGGTAAGGGAGCAGTTCTTC	CASSQDRTGVREQFF
TRBV11-2	TRBJ1-2	-	TRBD1	14	TGTGCCAGCAGCACCATTCCCGGGACAGGGGGCAACACCTTC	CASSTIPGTGGNTF
TRBV11-1	TRBJ2-7	-	-	14	TGTGCCAGCAGCTCCCGACAGGTTACCTACGAGCAGTACTTC	CASSSRQVTYEQYF
TRBV30	TRBJ2-2	-	TRBD1	15	TGTGCCTGGGGGAAGACAGGGTTCGTCACCGGGGAGCTGTTTTTT	CAWGKTGFVTGELFF
TRBV9	TRBJ2-3	-	TRBD2	15	TGTGCCAGCAGCGTCTTACTAGCGGGGACAGATACGCAGTATTTT	CASSVLLAGTDTQYF
TRBV4-2	TRBJ2-6	-	-	15	TGTGCCAGCAGTCAAACCGGCTCTGGGGCCAACGTCCTGACTTTC	CASSQTGSGANVLTF
TRBV5-1	TRBJ2-5	-	TRBD2	15	TGCGCCAGCAGCCTGACTAGCGGGGCAGGGGAGACCCAGTACTTC	CASSLTSGAGETQYF
TRBV15	TRBJ1-5	-	TRBD1	20	TGTGCCACCAGCAGAGACCCAAACCGGGACAGGGGATTCGGCAATCAGCCCCAGCATTTT	CATSRDPNRDRGFGNQPQHF
TRBV5-1	TRBJ1-4	-	TRBD1	15	TGCGCCAGCAGCTTGACCGGACAGGAGGGGGAAAAACTGTTTTTT	CASSLTGQEGEKLFF
TRBV30	TRBJ1-6	-	TRBD1	13	TGTGCCGGAAGACAGGGATATAATTCACCCCTCCACTTT	CAGRQGYNSPLHF
TRBV28	TRBJ2-2	-	-	14	TGTGCCAGCAGTGTCCGGGGGTGGGGCGGGGAGCTGTTTTTT	CASSVRGWGGELFF
TRBV19	TRBJ2-3	-	-	14	TGTGCCAGTAGTATGAACTACCTCACAGATACGCAGTATTTT	CASSMNYLTDTQYF
TRBV4-2	TRBJ2-1	-	TRBD1	14	TGTGCCAGCAGCCAGGGACAGGGAGTCAATGAGCAGTTCTTC	CASSQGQGVNEQFF
TRBV2	TRBJ2-7	-	-	14	TGTGCCAGCAGACCGGGACACAGCTCCTACGAGCAGTACTTC	CASRPGHSSYEQYF
TRBV6-4	TRBJ1-2	-	-	14	TGTGCCAGCAGTCCTACCGGACAGAACTATGGCTACACCTTC	CASSPTGQNYGYTF
TRBV6-5	TRBJ2-5	-	TRBD1	15	TGTGCCAGCAGTTACTTGGGACAGGGCGGGGAGACCCAGTACTTC	CASSYLGQGGETQYF
TRBV29-1	TRBJ2-1	-	TRBD1	15	TGCAGCGTTGAAGGGACAGGGTTCGGTTACAATGAGCAGTTCTTC	CSVEGTGFGYNEQFF
TRBV5-1	TRBJ1-1	-	TRBD1	15	TGCGCCAGCAGCTTAAATGGGGACAGTTCCACTGAAGCTTTCTTT	CASSLNGDSSTEAFF
TRBV5-1	TRBJ2-3	-	TRBD1	15	TGCGCCAGCAGCTTAGCGGCCAGGGGGTTAGATACGCAGTATTTT	CASSLAARGLDTQYF
TRBV2	TRBJ1-1	-	TRBD1	13	TGTGCCAGCCCCGACAGGGTGAACACTGAAGCTTTCTTT	CASPDRVNTEAFF
TRBV27	TRBJ1-5	-	TRBD1	17	TGTGCCAGCAGTTTCCGAGGGACAGCTTATAGCAATCAGCCCCAGCATTTT	CASSFRGTAYSNQPQHF
TRBV4-2	TRBJ1-5	-	-	16	TGTGCCAGCAGCCAAGAGGGCTTTTATAGCAATCAGCCCCAGCATTTT	CASSQEGFYSNQPQHF
TRBV6-6	TRBJ2-2	once	TRBD2	15	TGTGCCAGCATGGGACTAGCGGGAGTTGGCGGGGAGCTGTTTTTT	CASMGLAGVGGELFF
TRBV4-3	TRBJ1-2	-	-	14	TGCGCCAGCAGCCACACAGGGCAAAACTATGGCTACACCTTC	CASSHTGQNYGYTF
TRBV7-9	TRBJ2-3	-	TRBD2	16	TGTGCCAGCAGCCGTCAACTAGCGGGAGGGTCAGATACGCAGTATTTT	CASSRQLAGGSDTQYF
TRBV10-3	TRBJ1-1	-	-	13	TGTGCCATCAGGAGGGGGGGGAACACTGAAGCTTTCTTT	CAIRRGGNTEAFF
TRBV5-1	TRBJ1-2	-	-	16	TGCGCCAGCAGCTTGGGTATGAGCCCCGCTAACTATGGCTACACCTTC	CASSLGMSPANYGYTF
TRBV19	TRBJ1-1	few	-	12	TGTGCCACCAACACAGGGAACACTGAAGCTTTCTTT	CATNTGNTEAFF
TRBV29-1	TRBJ1-1	-	TRBD1	14	TGCAGCGTCTCGGGACAGGGGACAGCCACTGAAGCTTTCTTT	CSVSGQGTATEAFF
TRBV19	TRBJ2-5	-	-	13	TGTGCCAGTACCGCCGGGACATCGGAGACCCAGTACTTC	CASTAGTSETQYF
TRBV27	TRBJ2-7	-	TRBD1	14	TGTGCCAGCGGGGACGGGACAGACTCCTACGAGCAGTACTTC	CASGDGTDSYEQYF